The next 26 T cell receptor beta chains were all read from a single sample in a study of PD-L1 blockade in urothelial cancer. Time point noted: pretreatment peripheral blood. Data came from immunoSEQ multiplex PCR; TCRdb stores just in-frame clones and leaves some out. The top ten hold around 20% of the sample, which has roughly 56,000 clones, about 86% seen once. The sequencing used PBMCs, collected around atezolizumab (anti-PD-L1) treatment. The receptors were sampled from a man aged 55-75 years with urothelial cancer.

This chain connects TRBV5-1 to TRBJ2-1; 7 bases agree with TRBD2. The CDR3 is 16 residues long. V lost 0 bases, J lost 4 bases, and 7 bases stayed unmatched. Germline CDR1 reads SGHRS; CDR2 reads YFSETQ. CDR3 region: CASSLVSGPGYNEQFF. The CDR3 DNA reads as TGCGCCAGCAGCTTGGTTAGCGGGCCAGGATACAATGAGCAGTTCTTC.

The chain is built from TRBV16 and TRBJ2-1; weak D call: TRBD1 (6 bases). CDR1 KGHSY and CDR2 FQNENV come from the germline V gene. V was pared by 1 base and J by 8 bases, with 12 bases between. The CDR3 is 14 residues long. The CDR3 DNA reads TGTGCCAGCAGCCAATGGGGGCTCCGCGATGAGCAGTTCTTC. Amino acids: CASSQWGLRDEQFF.

The chain recombines TRBV25-1 with TRBJ1-5; D might be TRBD1 (5 bases). The V end was cut by 4 bases, the J end by 3 bases, with 7 bases between. Germline V gene sequence: CDR1 MGHDK, CDR2 SYGVNS. The CDR3 contains 13 residues. CDR3 sequence reads: CASSARDNQPQHF. The CDR3 nucleotides are TGTGCCAGCAGTGCCAGGGACAATCAGCCCCAGCATTTT.

The chain carries TRBV9 and TRBJ1-6, with 8 positions matching TRBD1. This CDR3 region has 15 residues. Germline V lookup: CDR1 SGDLS, CDR2 YYNGEE. V was clipped by 1 base and J by 7 bases; unmatched bases: 4. CDR3 loop: CASSVNSGGNSPLHF. In DNA form, the CDR3 reads TGTGCCAGCAGCGTAAATTCAGGGGGCAATTCACCCCTCCACTTT.

This rearrangement joins TRBV19 to TRBJ1-2; 7 positions match TRBD1. The CDR3 totals 14 residues. The germline gives CDR1 LNHDA, CDR2 SQIVND (reference sequence). V was pared by 3 bases and J by 3 bases, with 4 bases of the junction left unmatched. Here the CDR3 reads CASSMGQTYYGYTF. CDR3 sequence (DNA): TGTGCCAGTAGTATGGGACAGACTTACTATGGCTACACCTTC.

The chain uses TRBV19 and TRBJ2-7; 7 bases align to TRBD1. With 3 bases clipped from V and 5 bases from J, the junction kept 7 bases outside the gene matches. CDR3 length: 14 residues. The germline gives CDR1 LNHDA, CDR2 SQIVND (reference sequence). The CDR3: CASSIRDRYDEQYF. CDR3 in DNA: TGTGCCAGTAGTATCCGGGACAGATACGACGAGCAGTACTTC.

The J gene is TRBJ1-4, the V gene TRBV7-2, with no clear D. Germline CDR1 and CDR2: SGHTA and FQGNSA. This CDR3 has 14 residues. V dropped 8 bases and J dropped 3 bases, with 13 bases sitting between them. As DNA, the CDR3 is TGTGCCAGCGCAAGGAGGGTAGCTAATGAAAAACTGTTTTTT. Its translation: CASARRVANEKLFF.

The V and J genes are TRBV15 and TRBJ2-1, with 10 bases matching TRBD2. The CDR3 loop spans 15 amino acids. The germline V gene has CDR1 LNHNV and CDR2 YYDKDF (reference sequence). The junction had 3 bases not matched to a gene; V was cut back by 0 bases and J by 7 bases. The DNA of the CDR3 is TGTGCCACCAGCAGAGAGGCTAGCGGGGGAAATGAGCAGTTCTTC. This translates into CATSREASGGNEQFF.

V gene TRBV19 combines with J gene TRBJ2-7; 7 bases are shared with TRBD2. Germline trimming cut 7 bases from V and 4 bases from J; bases unmatched to any gene: 10. This CDR3 region has 14 residues. Germline assignment: CDR1 LNHDA and CDR2 SQIVND (reference sequence). CDR3 nucleotides: TGTGCCAGTACTCCCAAAGCGGGGACTTACGAGCAGTACTTC. Translation: CASTPKAGTYEQYF.

This clone is a singleton in its sample. This chain joins TRBV19 and TRBJ2-4, with 8 bases aligning to TRBD1. The CDR3 has 15 amino acids. The V gene end was trimmed by 7 bases and the J gene end by 0 bases; junction bases not matched to a gene: 5. The germline gives CDR1 LNHDA, CDR2 SQIVND (reference sequence). CDR3 loop: CASKGQGLAKNIQYF. CDR3 bases: TGTGCCAGTAAAGGACAGGGATTAGCCAAAAACATTCAGTACTTC.

CDR3 sequence reads: CASSLGLAVAGETQYF. CDR3 DNA sequence: TGTGCCAGCAGTTTGGGCTTAGCGGTCGCGGGGGAGACCCAGTACTTC. This chain uses TRBV27 with TRBJ2-5; perhaps TRBD2 as D (6 bases). Germline CDR1 MNHEY, CDR2 SMNVEV (reference sequence). CDR3 length: 16 amino acids. V lost 3 bases and J 5 bases, leaving 19 bases between the germline ends.

This chain links TRBV19 with TRBJ1-5; D ambiguous. CDR1 and CDR2 from the germline V gene are LNHDA and SQIVND (reference sequence). This CDR3 has 15 residues. Trimming removed 7 bases from V and 1 base from J, with 14 bases in between. CDR3 residues: CASTDYLSSNQPQHF. The CDR3 DNA is TGTGCCAGTACCGACTATTTATCAAGCAATCAGCCCCAGCATTTT.

The chain carries TRBV27 and TRBJ1-2; 7 bases align to TRBD1. CDR3 length: 13 residues. After removal of 2 bases from V and 8 bases from J, the junction contained 5 bases not matched to a gene. Germline CDR1 reads MNHEY; CDR2 reads SMNVEV (reference sequence). The CDR3, as DNA: TGTGCCAGCAGTTTAATCCGACAGGGAGGCTACACCTTC. As protein: CASSLIRQGGYTF.

V is TRBV15 and J is TRBJ1-1; D is uncertain. Germline assignment: CDR1 LNHNV and CDR2 YYDKDF (reference sequence). V lost 3 bases, J lost 1 base, and 6 bases lay in between. The CDR3 runs to 13 residues. CDR3 amino acids: CATSRSKNTEAFF. Written as DNA, the CDR3 is TGTGCCACCAGCAGGTCAAAGAACACTGAAGCTTTCTTT.

This clone appeared once. This chain links TRBV5-1 with TRBJ2-7, with D possibly TRBD1 on 5 matching bases. Deletions cut 5 bases from V and 6 bases from J, with 21 bases between. The germline CDR1 and CDR2 sequences are SGHRS and YFSETQ. This CDR3 has 15 residues. CDR3 sequence: CASSPSWGLGSEQYF. The CDR3 coding sequence is TGCGCCAGCAGTCCCAGTTGGGGCTTGGGCTCCGAGCAGTACTTC.

This clone was picked up a small number of times. V gene TRBV19 combines with J gene TRBJ1-5; possible D gene TRBD1, 6 bases. This CDR3 has 14 amino acids. Looked up from germline, CDR1 is LNHDA and CDR2 is SQIVND (reference sequence). Trimming took off 5 bases at V and 3 bases at J, with 11 bases between the two ends. The DNA for the CDR3 is TGTGCCAGTAGTCCGTGGGGGCCCAATCAGCCCCAGCATTTT. Encoded protein: CASSPWGPNQPQHF.

The gene calls are TRBV6-1 and TRBJ2-7; TRBD2 is a possible D gene (5 bases). Germline lookup yields CDR1 MNHNS and CDR2 SASEGT. The CDR3 covers 15 residues. The ends were cut back, 1 base at V and 0 bases at J, with 10 bases in the middle. CDR3 in amino acids: CASSEVPGSSYEQYF. CDR3 DNA sequence: TGTGCCAGCAGTGAAGTTCCGGGAAGCTCCTACGAGCAGTACTTC.

This clone occurred once. The chain has TRBV2 and TRBJ2-5; the D gene is possibly TRBD1 (6 bases). The germline gives CDR1 SNHLY, CDR2 FYNNEI. CDR3 length: 12 residues. Trimming left V 8 bases short and J 5 bases short, with 12 bases between. The CDR3 nucleotides are TGTGCCAGCGGGTGGGGGCCGGAGACCCAGTACTTC. It translates to CASGWGPETQYF. Full variable domain (rest looked up from reference TRBV2 and TRBJ2-5): EPEVTQTPSHQVTQMGQEVILRCVPISNHLYFYWYRQILGQKVEFLVSFYNNEISEKSEIFDDQFSVERPDGSNFTLKIRSTKLEDSAMYFCASGWGPETQYFGPGTRLLVL.

This clone was recorded a few times. The rearrangement joins TRBV30 to TRBJ1-5; TRBD1 aligns across 10 bases. Trimming removed 2 bases from V and 0 bases from J; junction bases left unmatched: 7. The CDR3 contains 17 residues. Germline V gene lookup returns CDR1 GTSNPN and CDR2 SVGIG (reference sequence). The CDR3 reads CAWSPRTGGISNQPQHF. CDR3 nucleotide sequence: TGTGCCTGGAGTCCACGGACAGGGGGGATTAGCAATCAGCCCCAGCATTTT. Full variable domain (outside the CDR3, taken from reference TRBV30 and TRBJ1-5): SQTIHQWPATLVQPVGSPLSLECTVEGTSNPNLYWYRQAAGRGLQLLFYSVGIGQISSEVPQNLSASRPQDRQFILSSKKLLLSDSGFYLCAWSPRTGGISNQPQHFGDGTRLSIL.

This clone was counted a few times. The chain joins TRBV2 to TRBJ2-4, with 8 nucleotides matching TRBD1. CDR1 and CDR2 from the germline V gene are SNHLY and FYNNEI. The V segment lost 6 bases and the J segment 5 bases; nucleotides outside the gene matches: 3. This CDR3 contains 13 residues. In DNA form, the CDR3 reads TGTGCCAGCAGAACAGGGGGGCAAAACATTCAGTACTTC. This sequence encodes CASRTGGQNIQYF.

This clone has a single count. V and J are TRBV9 and TRBJ1-1; D ambiguous. Germline CDR1 SGDLS, CDR2 YYNGEE. The CDR3 is made up of 14 amino acids. Trimming took off 0 bases at V and 5 bases at J, with 11 bases between the two ends. The CDR3 is CASSVDEVRTEAFF. The DNA of the CDR3 is TGTGCCAGCAGCGTAGACGAGGTAAGAACTGAAGCTTTCTTT. Drawing the rest from reference TRBV9 and TRBJ1-1, the complete variable domain is DSGVTQTPKHLITATGQRVTLRCSPRSGDLSVYWYQQSLDQGLQFLIQYYNGEERAKGNILERFSAQQFPDLHSELNLSSLELGDSALYFCASSVDEVRTEAFFGQGTRLTVV.

The chain has TRBV19 and TRBJ1-3; D gene unclear. Trimming left V 5 bases short and J 0 bases short, with 14 bases between. The CDR3 covers 16 residues. From germline, CDR1 is LNHDA and CDR2 SQIVND (reference sequence). The CDR3 here is CASSAGDRHSGNTIYF. In nucleotides, the CDR3 is TGTGCCAGTAGTGCCGGCGACCGACACTCTGGAAACACCATATATTTT.

The chain uses TRBV6-5 and TRBJ2-1, with TRBD2 identical over 8 bases. CDR1 MNHEY and CDR2 SVGAGI come from the germline V gene. This CDR3 region has 15 residues. V dropped 6 bases and J dropped 0; count of bases not matched to a gene: 4. CDR3 coding DNA: TGTGCCAGCAGCCGTAGCGGGGCCTCCTACAATGAGCAGTTCTTC. Its translation is CASSRSGASYNEQFF.

The chain employs TRBV30 and TRBJ1-1, with a possible D match to TRBD1 (5 bases). Germline V lookup: CDR1 GTSNPN, CDR2 SVGIG (reference sequence). The CDR3 sequence is 11 residues long. Trimming stripped 7 bases from V and 4 bases from J, with 10 bases between. This chain's CDR3 is CAYKGVTEAFF. In DNA, the CDR3 is TGTGCCTATAAAGGGGTCACTGAAGCTTTCTTT.

V and J are TRBV30 and TRBJ2-1; 11 bases are a match to TRBD2. Looked up from germline, CDR1 is GTSNPN and CDR2 is SVGIG (reference sequence). This CDR3 region has 15 residues. With V trimmed by 1 base and J by 10 bases, 9 bases remained unmatched. CDR3 bases: TGTGCCTGGAGTGGCGGACTAGCGGGTTTAGGAGAGCAGTTCTTC. Encoded protein: CAWSGGLAGLGEQFF.

The chain employs TRBV7-9 and TRBJ2-1; maybe TRBD2 (7 bases). The ends were cut back, 5 bases at V and 6 bases at J, with 17 bases in the middle. Per germline, CDR1 SEHNR and CDR2 FQNEAQ (reference sequence). This CDR3 has 15 residues. In DNA, the CDR3 is TGTGCCAGCAGCCGCGTCCGGGGGGCCGGCAATGAGCAGTTCTTC. Amino acids: CASSRVRGAGNEQFF.